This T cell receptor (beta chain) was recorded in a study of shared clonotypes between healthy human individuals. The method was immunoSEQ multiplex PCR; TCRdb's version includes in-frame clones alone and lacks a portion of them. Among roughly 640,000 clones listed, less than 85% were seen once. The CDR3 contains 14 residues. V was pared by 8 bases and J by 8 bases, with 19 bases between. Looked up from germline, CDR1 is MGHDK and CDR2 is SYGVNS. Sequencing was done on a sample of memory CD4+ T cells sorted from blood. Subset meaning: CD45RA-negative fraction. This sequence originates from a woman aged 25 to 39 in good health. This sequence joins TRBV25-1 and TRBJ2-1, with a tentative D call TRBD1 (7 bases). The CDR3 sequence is CASVGGGISHEQFF. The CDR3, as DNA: TGTGCCAGCGTAGGGGGCGGGATCAGCCATGAGCAGTTCTTC.